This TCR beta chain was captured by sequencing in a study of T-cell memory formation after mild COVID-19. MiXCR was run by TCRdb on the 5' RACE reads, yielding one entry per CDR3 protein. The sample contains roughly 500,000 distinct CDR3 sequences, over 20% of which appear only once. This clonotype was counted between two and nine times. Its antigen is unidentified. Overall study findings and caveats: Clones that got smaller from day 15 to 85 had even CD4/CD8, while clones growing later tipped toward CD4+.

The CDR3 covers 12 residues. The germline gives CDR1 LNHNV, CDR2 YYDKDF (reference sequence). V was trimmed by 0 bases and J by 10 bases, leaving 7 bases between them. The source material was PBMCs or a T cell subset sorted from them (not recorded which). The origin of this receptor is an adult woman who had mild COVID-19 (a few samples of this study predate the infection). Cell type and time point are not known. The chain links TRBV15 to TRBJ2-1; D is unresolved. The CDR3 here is CATSRDKSEQFF. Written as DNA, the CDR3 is TGTGCCACCAGCAGAGATAAGTCAGAGCAGTTCTTC.